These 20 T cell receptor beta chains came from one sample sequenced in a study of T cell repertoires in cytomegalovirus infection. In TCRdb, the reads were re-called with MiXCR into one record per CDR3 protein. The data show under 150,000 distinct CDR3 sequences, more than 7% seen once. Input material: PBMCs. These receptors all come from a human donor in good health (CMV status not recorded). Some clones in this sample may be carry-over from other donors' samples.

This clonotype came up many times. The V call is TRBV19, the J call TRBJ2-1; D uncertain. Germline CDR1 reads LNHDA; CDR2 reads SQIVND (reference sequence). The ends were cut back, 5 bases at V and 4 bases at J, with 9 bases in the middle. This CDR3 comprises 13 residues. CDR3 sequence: CASSSGPYNEQFF. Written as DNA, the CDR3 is TGTGCCAGTAGTTCCGGGCCTTACAATGAGCAGTTCTTC.

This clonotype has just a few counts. The CDR3 here is CASSDDGVYEQYF. In DNA form, the CDR3 reads TGTGCCAGCAGTGACGATGGGGTCTACGAGCAGTACTTC. V gene TRBV2 combines with J gene TRBJ2-7, with D unclear. Germline V gives CDR1 SNHLY, CDR2 FYNNEI. Trimming left V 3 bases short and J 3 bases short, with 9 bases between. CDR3 length: 13 amino acids.

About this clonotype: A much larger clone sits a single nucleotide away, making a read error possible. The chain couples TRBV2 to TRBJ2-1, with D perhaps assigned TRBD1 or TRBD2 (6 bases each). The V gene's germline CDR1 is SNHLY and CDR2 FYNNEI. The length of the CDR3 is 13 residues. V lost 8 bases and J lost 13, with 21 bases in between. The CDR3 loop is CASPRVGGRDQFF. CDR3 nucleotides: TGTGCCAGCCCCAGAGTGGGGGGCCGGGACCAGTTCTTC.

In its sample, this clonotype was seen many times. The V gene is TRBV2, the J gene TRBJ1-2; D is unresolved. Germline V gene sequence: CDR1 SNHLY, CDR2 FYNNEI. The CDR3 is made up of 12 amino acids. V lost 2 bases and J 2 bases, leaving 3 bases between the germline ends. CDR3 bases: TGTGCCAGCAGTGAACGGAACTATGGCTACACCTTC. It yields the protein CASSERNYGYTF.

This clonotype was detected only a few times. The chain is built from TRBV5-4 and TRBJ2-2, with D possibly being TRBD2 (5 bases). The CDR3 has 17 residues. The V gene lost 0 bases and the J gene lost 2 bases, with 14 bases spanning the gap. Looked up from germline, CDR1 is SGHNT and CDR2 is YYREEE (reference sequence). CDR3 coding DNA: TGTGCCAGCAGCTTGGGTGGCAGGACGGGAAACACCGGGGAGCTGTTTTTT. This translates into CASSLGGRTGNTGELFF.

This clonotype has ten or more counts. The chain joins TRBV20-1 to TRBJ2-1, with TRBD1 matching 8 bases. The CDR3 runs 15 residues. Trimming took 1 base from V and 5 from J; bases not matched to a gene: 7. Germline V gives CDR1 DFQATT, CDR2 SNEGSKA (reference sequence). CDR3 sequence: CSARASRTGNNEQFF. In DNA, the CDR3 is TGCAGTGCTAGAGCATCAAGGACAGGGAACAATGAGCAGTTCTTC.

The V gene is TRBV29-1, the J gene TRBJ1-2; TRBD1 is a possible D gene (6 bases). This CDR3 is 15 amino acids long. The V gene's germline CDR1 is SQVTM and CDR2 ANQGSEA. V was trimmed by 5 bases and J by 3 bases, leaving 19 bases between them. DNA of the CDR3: TGCAGCGTTATCCCTTGGGGGGGCGATGACTATGGCTACACCTTC. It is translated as CSVIPWGGDDYGYTF.

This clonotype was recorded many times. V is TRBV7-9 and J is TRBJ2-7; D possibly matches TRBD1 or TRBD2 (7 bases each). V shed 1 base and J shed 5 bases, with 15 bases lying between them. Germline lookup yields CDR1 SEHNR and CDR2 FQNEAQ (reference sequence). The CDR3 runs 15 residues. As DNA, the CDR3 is TGTGCCAGCAGCTTAGGATTGGGAGGGGGCGACGAGCAGTACTTC. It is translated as CASSLGLGGGDEQYF.

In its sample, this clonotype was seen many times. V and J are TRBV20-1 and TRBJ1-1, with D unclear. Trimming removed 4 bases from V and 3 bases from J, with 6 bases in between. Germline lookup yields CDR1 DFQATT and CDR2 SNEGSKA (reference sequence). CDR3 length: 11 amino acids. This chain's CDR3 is CSAIQYTEAFF. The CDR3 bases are TGCAGTGCTATACAATACACTGAAGCTTTCTTT.

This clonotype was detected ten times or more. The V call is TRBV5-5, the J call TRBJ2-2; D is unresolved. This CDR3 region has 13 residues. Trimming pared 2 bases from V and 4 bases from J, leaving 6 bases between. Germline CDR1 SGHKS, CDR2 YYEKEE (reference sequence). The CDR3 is CASSFTVTGELFF. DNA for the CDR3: TGTGCCAGCAGCTTTACAGTCACCGGGGAGCTGTTTTTT.

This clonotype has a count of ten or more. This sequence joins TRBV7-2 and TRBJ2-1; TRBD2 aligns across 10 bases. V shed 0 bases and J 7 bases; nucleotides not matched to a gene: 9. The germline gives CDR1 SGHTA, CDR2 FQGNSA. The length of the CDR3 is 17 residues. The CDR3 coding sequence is TGTGCCAGCAGCTTAGCGCATGCTAGCGGGGGACGGAATGAGCAGTTCTTC. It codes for CASSLAHASGGRNEQFF.

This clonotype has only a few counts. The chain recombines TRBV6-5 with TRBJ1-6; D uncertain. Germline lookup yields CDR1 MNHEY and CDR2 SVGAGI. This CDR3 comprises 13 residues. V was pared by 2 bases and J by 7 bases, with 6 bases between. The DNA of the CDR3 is TGTGCCAGCAGTTACATCCGGAATTCACCCCTCCACTTT. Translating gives CASSYIRNSPLHF.

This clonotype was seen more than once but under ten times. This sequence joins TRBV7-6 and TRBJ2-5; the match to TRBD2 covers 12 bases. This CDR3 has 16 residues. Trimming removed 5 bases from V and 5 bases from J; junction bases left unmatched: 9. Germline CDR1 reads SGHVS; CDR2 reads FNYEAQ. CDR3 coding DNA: TGTGCCAGCAGCCCCATACTAGCGGGGGGTTTTGAGACCCAGTACTTC. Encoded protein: CASSPILAGGFETQYF.

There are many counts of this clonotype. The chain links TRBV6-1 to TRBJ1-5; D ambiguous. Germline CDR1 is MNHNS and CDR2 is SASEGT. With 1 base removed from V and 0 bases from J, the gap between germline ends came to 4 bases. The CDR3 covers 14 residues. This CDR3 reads CASSEGPSNQPQHF. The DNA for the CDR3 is TGTGCCAGCAGTGAAGGTCCTAGCAATCAGCCCCAGCATTTT.

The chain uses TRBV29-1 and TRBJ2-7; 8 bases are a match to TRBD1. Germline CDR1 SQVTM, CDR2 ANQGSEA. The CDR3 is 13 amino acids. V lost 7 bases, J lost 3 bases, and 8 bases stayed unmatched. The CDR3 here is CSAGQGEFYEQYF. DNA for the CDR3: TGCAGCGCAGGACAGGGTGAATTCTACGAGCAGTACTTC.

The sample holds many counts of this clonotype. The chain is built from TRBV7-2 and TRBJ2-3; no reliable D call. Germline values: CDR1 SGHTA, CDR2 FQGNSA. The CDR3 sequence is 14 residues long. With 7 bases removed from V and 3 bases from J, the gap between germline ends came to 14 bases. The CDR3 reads CASTTNFRTDTQYF. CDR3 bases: TGTGCCAGCACCACCAATTTTCGGACAGATACGCAGTATTTT.

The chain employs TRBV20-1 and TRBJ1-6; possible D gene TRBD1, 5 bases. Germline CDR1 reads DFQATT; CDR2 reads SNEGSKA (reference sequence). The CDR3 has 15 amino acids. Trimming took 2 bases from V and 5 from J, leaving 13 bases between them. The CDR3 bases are TGCAGTGCTAGAACCTCAGGGACTGATAATTCACCCCTCCACTTT. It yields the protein CSARTSGTDNSPLHF.

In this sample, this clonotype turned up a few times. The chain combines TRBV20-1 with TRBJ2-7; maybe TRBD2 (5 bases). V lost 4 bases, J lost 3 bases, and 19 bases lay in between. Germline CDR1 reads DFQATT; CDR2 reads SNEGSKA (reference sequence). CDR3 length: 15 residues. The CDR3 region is CSATEHSPDYYEQYF. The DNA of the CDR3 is TGCAGTGCTACCGAGCACAGTCCAGACTACTACGAGCAGTACTTC.

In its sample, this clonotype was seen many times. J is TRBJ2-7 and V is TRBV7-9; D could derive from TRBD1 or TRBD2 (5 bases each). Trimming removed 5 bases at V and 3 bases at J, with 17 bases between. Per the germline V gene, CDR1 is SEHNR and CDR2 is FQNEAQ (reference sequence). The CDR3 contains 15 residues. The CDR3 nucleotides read TGTGCCAGCAGCCCCGGGTTAGGGACCCTCTACGAGCAGTACTTC. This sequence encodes CASSPGLGTLYEQYF.

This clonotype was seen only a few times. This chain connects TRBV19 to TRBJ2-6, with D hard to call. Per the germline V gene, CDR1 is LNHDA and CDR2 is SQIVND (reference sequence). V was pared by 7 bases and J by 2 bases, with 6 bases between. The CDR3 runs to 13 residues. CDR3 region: CASKGTGANVLTF. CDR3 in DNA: TGTGCCAGTAAAGGGACTGGGGCCAACGTCCTGACTTTC.